In its sample, the clone carrying this T cell receptor beta chain was seen a few times. The antigen is undetermined. The entry originates in a study of human T cells and chemical hapten exposure. Study overall: 2% DPC applied to an approximately 2 cm by approximately 2 cm arm area sensitized donors. There were per-sample TCR yield variations, arising mainly from small pooled library volume differences. Overall study results and limits: Versus controls, expanded TCRs had significantly more large CDR3 similarity clusters.

Regarding time point: pre-sensitization, week 0. This sample's treatment: therapeutic diphenylcyclopropenone sensitization with weekly scalp DPC. Germline V CDR1 and CDR2: PRHDT, FYEKMQ (reference sequence). CDR3 length: 16 residues. V was clipped by 0 bases and J by 0 bases, with 11 bases between them. TCRdb called the RACE reads again in MiXCR, with one record for every CDR3 protein. The sample carries more than 300,000 distinct CDR3 sequences, about 5.1% recorded once. Sequencing used whole blood, obtained in connection with sensitization to the hapten diphenylcyclopropenone (DPC). V is TRBV13 and J is TRBJ1-1; D perhaps matches TRBD1 (5 bases). The TCR was taken from a woman in her fifties or sixties with alopecia areata. Some clones in this sample may be carry-over from other donors' samples. The CDR3 region has the DNA TGTGCCAGCAGCTTAGGGGGGAAGGGGCTGAACACTGAAGCTTTCTTT. Its translation: CASSLGGKGLNTEAFF.